These T cell receptor beta chains were read from a single sample in a study of T cells after posttransplantation cyclophosphamide. Sequenced by immunoSEQ multiplex PCR; TCRdb stores in-frame clones only, minus some. The data hold about 50,000 clones, with 94% observed a single time. Sequenced material: PBMCs. These receptors were taken from a woman in her twenties or thirties in good health and a related stem cell transplant donor. Both conserved end residues are part of each CDR3. The order of the fields is clone size, V gene, J gene, D gene, CDR3 protein, CDR3 DNA. D genes are given only for firm matches. Not all rows give a size; the values are once, few, many and, for expanded clones, a class.

-	TRBV18	TRBJ1-1	TRBD1	CASSPGTGLFMNTEAFF	TGTGCCAGCTCACCCGGGACAGGCTTGTTTATGAACACTGAAGCTTTCTTT
few	TRBV4-1	TRBJ2-7	-	CASSQDGYEQYF	TGCGCCAGCAGCCAAGACGGCTACGAGCAGTACTTC
-	TRBV4-2	TRBJ2-1	-	CASSQDLAGSSYNEQFF	TGTGCCAGCAGCCAAGATTTGGCGGGGTCGAGCTACAATGAGCAGTTCTTC
-	TRBV19	TRBJ1-1	TRBD1	CASWGDRGRRGDTEAFF	TGTGCCTCATGGGGGGACAGGGGGCGTCGAGGGGACACTGAAGCTTTCTTT
once	TRBV7-2	TRBJ1-1	TRBD1	CASSLGTGGNEAFF	TGTGCCAGCAGCTTAGGGACAGGGGGAAATGAAGCTTTCTTT
once	TRBV5-1	TRBJ1-1	-	CASSLWGGRTEAFF	TGCGCCAGCAGCTTGTGGGGGGGCCGCACTGAAGCTTTCTTT
-	TRBV9	TRBJ2-1	-	CASSVGERGLWVYNEQFF	TGTGCCAGCAGCGTAGGGGAACGGGGTCTGTGGGTCTACAATGAGCAGTTCTTC
-	TRBV7-8	TRBJ1-1	-	CASSKGQKNTEAFF	TGTGCCAGCAGCAAGGGACAAAAGAACACTGAAGCTTTCTTT
-	TRBV11-2	TRBJ1-6	-	CASSPDISHSPLHF	TGTGCCAGCAGCCCGGACATTTCTCATTCACCCCTCCACTTT
once	TRBV7-9	TRBJ1-2	TRBD1	CASSLGQRDRQGYTF	TGTGCCAGCAGCTTAGGTCAGAGGGACAGGCAAGGCTACACCTTC
many	TRBV21-1	TRBJ1-2	-	CASSIRDKGAHLGYGYTF	TGTGCCAGCAGCATCCGAGACAAGGGAGCACACCTAGGCTATGGCTACACCTTC
-	TRBV18	TRBJ2-6	-	CASSQGQGSGANVLTF	TGTGCCAGCTCCCAGGGACAAGGCTCTGGGGCCAACGTCCTGACTTTC
-	TRBV15	TRBJ1-5	-	CATSRDLQGNPQHF	TGTGCCACCAGCAGAGATCTTCAGGGTAACCCCCAGCATTTT
-	TRBV10-3	TRBJ1-4	-	CAISESSGGEAFNEKLFF	TGTGCCATCAGTGAGTCCTCCGGAGGGGAGGCGTTTAATGAAAAACTGTTTTTT
-	TRBV29-1	TRBJ1-2	TRBD1	CSAGQESYGYTF	TGCAGCGCAGGACAGGAAAGCTATGGCTACACCTTC
few	TRBV7-9	TRBJ1-2	-	CASSFYRDGYTF	TGTGCCAGCAGCTTTTACAGGGACGGCTACACCTTC
-	TRBV19	TRBJ1-5	-	CASSIDLQGNQPQHF	TGTGCCAGTAGTATAGATCTGCAGGGAAATCAGCCCCAGCATTTT
-	TRBV27	TRBJ1-1	-	CASSLYGRNTEAFF	TGTGCCAGCAGTTTATACGGTAGGAACACTGAAGCTTTCTTT
-	TRBV4-2	TRBJ2-7	TRBD1	CASSQDRRDRGYEQYF	TGTGCCAGCAGCCAAGACCGCCGCGACAGGGGGTACGAGCAGTACTTC
-	TRBV7-7	TRBJ2-3	-	CASSPGYF	TGTGCCAGCAGCCCAGGGTATTTT
-	TRBV4-1	TRBJ2-7	TRBD1	CASSRTGTGDGYEQYF	TGCGCCAGCAGCCGGACCGGGACAGGGGATGGCTACGAGCAGTACTTC
once	TRBV11-3	TRBJ2-1	TRBD1	CASSSPGGLGDEQFF	TGTGCCAGCAGCTCTCCAGGGGGTCTCGGCGATGAGCAGTTCTTC
-	TRBV7-6	TRBJ2-3	TRBD2	CASSYREAGDTDTQYF	TGTGCCAGCAGCTATAGGGAAGCGGGGGACACAGATACGCAGTATTTT
-	TRBV7-8	TRBJ2-7	TRBD1	CASSPRAKDRGGSYEQYF	TGTGCCAGCAGCCCCAGGGCCAAGGACAGGGGAGGGTCCTACGAGCAGTACTTC
-	TRBV7-9	TRBJ1-2	-	CASSITESYGYTF	TGTGCCAGCAGCATAACAGAGAGCTATGGCTACACCTTC
-	TRBV19	TRBJ2-1	TRBD1	CASSIRGQLYNEQFF	TGTGCCAGTAGTATCCGGGGACAGCTCTACAATGAGCAGTTCTTC
-	TRBV6-1	TRBJ2-5	-	CASSEVGAETQYF	TGTGCCAGCAGTGAAGTAGGGGCGGAGACCCAGTACTTC
-	TRBV5-4	TRBJ1-6	-	CASSLGGSSYNSPLHF	TGTGCCAGCAGCTTGGGCGGAAGCTCCTATAATTCACCCCTCCACTTT
-	TRBV7-2	TRBJ2-7	TRBD2	CASSFGAGVSYEQYF	TGTGCCAGCAGCTTTGGAGCGGGGGTCTCCTACGAGCAGTACTTC
-	TRBV2	TRBJ2-1	-	CASSEGHFSYNEQFF	TGTGCCAGCAGTGAGGGACACTTCTCCTACAATGAGCAGTTCTTC
-	TRBV19	TRBJ2-3	-	CAAGAVLTDTQYF	TGTGCCGCAGGGGCGGTTTTAACAGATACGCAGTATTTT
-	TRBV7-9	TRBJ2-1	TRBD2	CASSRRGTSGANEQFF	TGTGCCAGCAGCCGTCGTGGGACTAGCGGGGCTAATGAGCAGTTCTTC
-	TRBV7-9	TRBJ1-1	-	CASTRGTYNTEAFF	TGTGCCAGCACCCGAGGGACATACAACACTGAAGCTTTCTTT
once	TRBV27	TRBJ2-5	-	CASSFLGGRKETQYF	TGTGCCAGCAGTTTCCTCGGGGGGCGCAAAGAGACCCAGTACTTC
few	TRBV10-3	TRBJ2-7	-	CAISGEGGGSSYEQYF	TGTGCCATCAGTGGGGAGGGAGGGGGTTCGAGCTACGAGCAGTACTTC
-	TRBV7-2	TRBJ2-4	TRBD2	CASSLGLAGDIQYF	TGTGCCAGCAGCTTGGGACTAGCGGGGGACATTCAGTACTTC
-	TRBV7-9	TRBJ2-7	TRBD1	CASSRYGTGGSEQYF	TGTGCCAGCAGCCGTTACGGGACAGGGGGCTCGGAGCAGTACTTC
-	TRBV5-6	TRBJ1-2	-	CASSLGYRAFGYTF	TGTGCCAGCAGCTTGGGGTACAGGGCTTTCGGCTACACCTTC
-	TRBV7-8	TRBJ1-3	-	CASSSTAVSGNTIYF	TGTGCCAGCAGCTCGACAGCAGTCTCTGGAAACACCATATATTTT
-	TRBV5-1	TRBJ1-1	TRBD1	CASSLVRGSTEAFF	TGCGCCAGCAGCTTGGTCAGGGGGTCCACTGAAGCTTTCTTT
-	TRBV5-1	TRBJ2-3	-	CASTPDTNTDTQYF	TGCGCCAGCACCCCTGACACGAACACAGATACGCAGTATTTT
once	TRBV2	TRBJ1-3	-	CASSGGSTISGNTIYF	TGTGCCAGCAGTGGTGGCTCAACTATCTCTGGAAACACCATATATTTT
-	TRBV7-6	TRBJ2-2	TRBD2	CASSRFGGSGELFF	TGTGCCAGCAGCCGATTCGGGGGGTCCGGGGAGCTGTTTTTT
-	TRBV5-4	TRBJ1-1	-	CASSLSRRGVAEAFF	TGTGCCAGCAGCTTATCACGGCGGGGTGTGGCTGAAGCTTTCTTT
-	TRBV5-1	TRBJ2-7	-	CASSLSGVSEQYF	TGCGCCAGCAGCTTGTCAGGGGTCAGCGAGCAGTACTTC
few	TRBV28	TRBJ1-2	TRBD1	CASVVRGLANYGYTF	TGTGCCAGCGTGGTGAGGGGGCTAGCTAACTATGGCTACACCTTC
-	TRBV5-6	TRBJ1-6	-	CASSLYKGPVNSPLHF	TGTGCCAGCAGCTTGTATAAGGGGCCCGTAAATTCACCCCTCCACTTT
-	TRBV6-5	TRBJ2-7	TRBD2	CASSWTSGPYEQYF	TGTGCCAGCAGTTGGACTAGCGGGCCCTACGAGCAGTACTTC
once	TRBV7-2	TRBJ2-1	TRBD2	CASSLETSGGLEQFF	TGTGCCAGCAGCTTAGAGACTAGCGGGGGGCTTGAGCAGTTCTTC
-	TRBV7-9	TRBJ2-4	TRBD1	CASSLGQGAKNIQYF	TGTGCCAGCAGCTTAGGACAGGGGGCCAAAAACATTCAGTACTTC
few	TRBV7-2	TRBJ1-2	-	CASSLGGTSRGYTF	TGTGCCAGCAGCTTAGGGGGGACATCCAGAGGCTACACCTTC
-	TRBV6-6	TRBJ1-1	-	CASTPGPTFEAFF	TGTGCCAGCACCCCAGGGCCCACCTTTGAAGCTTTCTTT
-	TRBV6-5	TRBJ1-4	-	CASSFTQGRGEKLFF	TGTGCCAGCAGTTTTACCCAGGGGAGAGGTGAAAAACTGTTTTTT
-	TRBV19	TRBJ2-5	-	CASSAQGGPETQYF	TGTGCCAGTAGTGCGCAGGGAGGCCCAGAGACCCAGTACTTC
-	TRBV6-1	TRBJ2-3	TRBD2	CASSEGTSGGDTQYF	TGTGCCAGCAGTGAAGGGACTAGCGGGGGGGATACGCAGTATTTT
-	TRBV27	TRBJ2-1	TRBD2	CASRLTSGGLNEQFF	TGTGCCAGCAGATTGACTAGCGGGGGGCTAAATGAGCAGTTCTTC
-	TRBV9	TRBJ1-1	TRBD1	CASSVQDRGWTEAFF	TGTGCCAGCAGCGTACAAGACAGGGGATGGACTGAAGCTTTCTTT